This T cell receptor beta chain was captured by sequencing in a study of breast tumors, draining lymph nodes, adjacent tissues. Notes on the study in general: Tumor TCR diversity was below lymph nodes but above nontumor tissue.

Samples came from axillary lymph nodes draining the breast cancer. V gave up 6 bases and J gave up 5 bases, with 12 bases separating them. The germline gives CDR1 SGDLS, CDR2 YYNGEE. The CDR3 runs to 13 residues. TCRdb itself ran the multiplex PCR reads through MiXCR, one entry per CDR3 protein. Among 150,000 or so distinct CDR3 sequences, 30% to 35% were seen once, and the ten largest hold around 4%. Comments on this clonotype: What it recognizes is unknown. A read error may be the cause here, since a much bigger clone is one base away.

The chain is built from TRBV9 and TRBJ2-1, with D perhaps matching TRBD1 (6 bases). Sequenced: axillary lymph node tissue. This receptor was identified in a female donor with breast cancer. Some clones in this sample may be carry-over from other donors' samples. The chain's CDR3 is CASNQGIDNEQFF. The CDR3 DNA follows: TGTGCCAGCAATCAGGGGATCGACAATGAGCAGTTCTTC.